This T cell receptor beta chain was documented in a study of shared clonotypes between healthy human individuals. CDR3 length: 18 residues. Trimming took 2 bases from V and 2 from J, leaving 17 bases between them. Looked up from germline, CDR1 is SGHDT and CDR2 is YYEEEE. The material for each subset, its genomic DNA, was split evenly across several immunoSEQ plates. Data came from immunoSEQ multiplex PCR; TCRdb stores just in-frame clones and leaves some out. The sample includes about 980,000 clones, about 80% of them seen just once. The origin of this receptor is a man aged 18 to 29 in good health. Material for sequencing was memory CD4+ T cells sorted from blood. Subset given: CD45RA-negative fraction. The J gene is TRBJ2-6, the V gene TRBV5-6, with D uncertain. The CDR3 DNA sequence: TGTGCCAGCAGCTTCGTCCGGAACCTTCAAACTGGGGCCAACGTCCTGACTTTC. This encodes CASSFVRNLQTGANVLTF. Filled out from reference TRBV5-6 and TRBJ2-6, the complete variable domain reads DAGVTQSPTHLIKTRGQQVTLRCSPKSGHDTVSWYQQALGQGPQFIFQYYEEEERQRGNFPDRFSGHQFPNYSSELNVNALLLGDSALYLCASSFVRNLQTGANVLTFGAGSRLTVL.